The 20 T cell receptor beta chains below all came from one sample that was sequenced in a study of neurological immune-mediated disorders. TCRdb redid the calling of the 5' RACE reads with MiXCR, one entry per CDR3 protein. This sample has roughly 65,000 distinct CDR3 sequences, with over 4% found just once. The sample was PBMCs. The source is a man aged 50-60 years with multiple sclerosis.

This clonotype was detected only a few times. J is TRBJ2-7 and V is TRBV12-3 or TRBV12-4, with no clear D. The CDR3 covers 14 residues. Trimming pared 9 bases from V and 0 bases from J, leaving 15 bases between. Here the CDR3 reads CARNPDRASYEQYF. In nucleotides, the CDR3 is TGTGCCAGGAATCCCGACCGCGCCTCCTACGAGCAGTACTTC.

This clonotype was counted ten times or more. This chain uses TRBV4-3 with TRBJ2-3; 15 bases align to TRBD2. With 1 base clipped from V and 2 bases from J, the junction kept 7 bases outside the gene matches. Germline V lookup: CDR1 LGHNA, CDR2 YSLEER. The CDR3 totals 19 residues. The DNA for the CDR3 is TGCGCCAGCAGCCAAGCGACGGGACTAGCGGGGGGTTCCACAGATACGCAGTATTTT. Its translation is CASSQATGLAGGSTDTQYF.

This clonotype was counted at least ten times. One end of the junction is discordant with germline, which a read error may explain. This chain joins TRBV27 and TRBJ2-5, with 11 positions matching TRBD2. Germline V gene data show CDR1 as MNHEY and CDR2 as SMNVEV (reference sequence). CDR3 length equals 14 residues. CDR3 in amino acids: CASSQIASGGISHF. The CDR3 nucleotides are TGTGCCAGCAGTCAGATCGCTAGCGGGGGGATTTCCCACTTC.

This clonotype was seen many times. The gene calls are TRBV12-3 or TRBV12-4 and TRBJ2-2, with a tentative D call TRBD2 (6 bases). Trimming cost V 5 bases and J 4 bases, with 14 bases left between them. The CDR3 covers 15 residues. In DNA, the CDR3 is TGTGCCAGCAGTGTCCGGAGGGGCCTCACCGGGGAGCTGTTTTTT. Residues: CASSVRRGLTGELFF.

The J gene is TRBJ1-4, the V gene TRBV5-1; the match to TRBD1 covers 8 bases. The germline gives CDR1 SGHRS, CDR2 YFSETQ. Trimming at V came to 3 bases and at J to 5 bases, leaving 3 bases not matched to a gene. This CDR3 has 14 residues. This CDR3 reads CASSSRDRNEKLFF. DNA of the CDR3: TGCGCCAGCAGCTCCAGGGACAGGAATGAAAAACTGTTTTTT.

This clonotype was seen more than once but under ten times. The V and J genes are TRBV7-8 and TRBJ2-1; 8 bases match TRBD1. From germline, CDR1 is SGHVS and CDR2 FQNEAQ. Trimming took 5 bases from V and 6 from J; bases not matched to a gene: 6. This CDR3 spans 14 amino acids. Here the CDR3 reads CASSRGQGANEQFF. The CDR3 nucleotides read TGTGCCAGCAGCCGCGGACAGGGTGCCAATGAGCAGTTCTTC.

Only one count was recorded for this clonotype. The CDR3 DNA follows: TGTGCCAGCAGTTTTCCGGGGGGCGTAGGAGTCTACGAGCAGTACGTC. Translated, it gives CASSFPGGVGVYEQYV. The chain combines TRBV28 with TRBJ2-7, with a possible D match to TRBD2 (7 bases). V was shortened by 3 bases and J by 3 bases, with 18 bases between the two germline ends. The germline V gene encodes CDR1 MDHEN and CDR2 SYDVKM. CDR3 size: 16 residues.

The CDR3 DNA reads as TGCGCCAGCAGCAGCGGGACAGCCGTCACCGGGGAGCTGTTTTTT. Encoded protein: CASSSGTAVTGELFF. The rearrangement joins TRBV5-1 to TRBJ2-2; D possibly matches TRBD1 or TRBD2 (7 bases each). Trimming took off 4 bases at V and 4 bases at J, with 14 bases between the two ends. The CDR3 has 15 amino acids. Germline V gene lookup returns CDR1 SGHRS and CDR2 YFSETQ.

With respect to this clonotype: Possible read error: a much larger clone is one base away. This chain joins TRBV15 and TRBJ2-5; D is uncertain. There are 14 residues in the CDR3. Trimming removed 7 bases from V and 1 base from J, with 13 bases in between. Germline CDR1 is LNHNV and CDR2 is YYDKDF (reference sequence). DNA of the CDR3: TGTGCCACCATGACTTCACAAAGCCAAGAGACCCAGTACTTC. Protein sequence: CATMTSQSQETQYF.

This clonotype has at least ten counts. This sequence joins TRBV20-1 and TRBJ2-1; 7 bases map to TRBD1. This CDR3 has 16 residues. Per the germline V gene, CDR1 is DFQATT and CDR2 is SNEGSKA (reference sequence). After removal of 3 bases from V and 0 bases from J, the junction contained 8 bases not matched to a gene. The CDR3 loop is CSARVDRFSSYNEQFF. In DNA, the CDR3 is TGCAGTGCTAGGGTGGACAGGTTCAGCTCCTACAATGAGCAGTTCTTC.

This clonotype was counted between two and nine times. Being one base from a much bigger clone, this may be a read error. The chain is built from TRBV20-1 and TRBJ1-1; D gene uncertain. Germline V gene sequence: CDR1 DFQATT, CDR2 SNEGSKA (reference sequence). V lost 1 base and J lost 0, with 9 bases in between. The CDR3 length is 14 residues. The DNA of the CDR3 is TGCAGTGCTAGAGTCGCAAAGATGAACACTGAAGCTTTCTTT. The encoded protein is CSARVAKMNTEAFF.

This clonotype has a handful of counts. The chain uses TRBV4-1 and TRBJ1-4; D gene ambiguous. Germline V gene data show CDR1 as MGHRA and CDR2 as YSYEKL. The CDR3 sequence is 16 residues long. V was trimmed by 0 bases and J by 7 bases, leaving 15 bases between them. The CDR3 nucleotides are TGCGCCAGCAGCCAAGACCGACTCGGCCGGGGTGAAAAACTGTTTTTT. This sequence encodes CASSQDRLGRGEKLFF.

The table lists this clonotype with many counts. J is TRBJ1-2 and V is TRBV12-3 or TRBV12-4; D uncertain. The CDR3 is made up of 14 amino acids. With 5 bases removed from V and 7 bases from J, the gap between germline ends came to 17 bases. DNA of the CDR3: TGTGCCAGCAGTCCCCGTGGTGAGGTTGGTGGCTACACCTTC. Protein sequence: CASSPRGEVGGYTF.

This clonotype was picked up many times. The chain recombines TRBV7-6 with TRBJ2-7; D is possibly TRBD2 (6 bases). Germline V gives CDR1 SGHVS, CDR2 FNYEAQ. V lost 1 base, J lost 0 bases, and 10 bases lay in between. This CDR3 is built from 15 residues. The CDR3 DNA reads TGTGCCAGCAGCTTAGGCGGGGATCACTCCTACGAGCAGTACTTC. Its translation is CASSLGGDHSYEQYF.

Many counts were recorded for this clonotype. The rearrangement uses TRBV25-1 and TRBJ1-1; 12 bases are a match to TRBD1. CDR1 MGHDK and CDR2 SYGVNS come from the germline V gene. This CDR3 comprises 13 residues. V lost 8 bases to trimming and J lost 4 bases; unmatched junction nucleotides: 2. This CDR3 reads CASLGQGATEAFF. Written as DNA, the CDR3 is TGTGCCAGCTTGGGACAGGGGGCCACTGAAGCTTTCTTT.

This sequence joins TRBV5-6 and TRBJ2-5; D remains unclear. V shed 0 bases and J shed 6 bases, with 9 bases lying between them. Germline CDR1 is SGHDT and CDR2 is YYEEEE. This CDR3 spans 13 amino acids. The CDR3: CASSLARRKTQYF. The DNA for the CDR3 is TGTGCCAGCAGCTTGGCGCGCAGGAAGACCCAGTACTTC.

This clonotype was detected many times. The chain recombines TRBV7-2 with TRBJ1-2, with TRBD1 matching 8 bases. The V segment lost 2 bases and the J segment 9 bases; nucleotides outside the gene matches: 11. The CDR3 extends over 15 amino acids. Germline values: CDR1 SGHTA, CDR2 FQGNSA. CDR3 nucleotide sequence: TGTGCCAGCAGCTTACCCGGGACAGGCGTTATAAGCTACACCTTC. The encoded protein is CASSLPGTGVISYTF.

This clonotype was picked up many times. The chain couples TRBV5-1 to TRBJ1-4, with a tentative D call TRBD1 (6 bases). The V end was cut by 4 bases, the J end by 4 bases, with 11 bases between. The CDR3 extends over 14 amino acids. Germline values: CDR1 SGHRS, CDR2 YFSETQ. CDR3 sequence: CASSPGTSNEKLFF. CDR3 in DNA: TGCGCCAGCAGCCCAGGGACAAGTAATGAAAAACTGTTTTTT.

Many counts were recorded for this clonotype. Because the CDR3 is missing its conserved closing phenylalanine or tryptophan, this is likely a read error. The chain is built from TRBV6-5 and TRBJ2-3; D is unclear. This CDR3 contains 14 residues. CDR1 MNHEY and CDR2 SVGAGI come from the germline V gene. Trimming left V 6 bases short and J 0 bases short, with 10 bases between. Here the CDR3 reads CASRKSYSTDTQYL. CDR3 nucleotide sequence: TGTGCCAGCAGGAAGAGTTATAGCACAGATACGCAGTATCTT.

This clonotype was observed many times. V and J are TRBV5-1 and TRBJ2-2; 9 bases map to TRBD2. CDR3 length equals 13 residues. CDR1 and CDR2 (germline): SGHRS, YFSETQ. V shed 7 bases and J 4 bases; nucleotides not matched to a gene: 2. CDR3 in amino acids: CASAGGGTGELFF. The CDR3 DNA follows: TGCGCCAGCGCGGGAGGGGGCACCGGGGAGCTGTTTTTT.